The present T cell receptor (beta chain) was sequenced within a study of blood T cell dynamics during melanoma immunotherapy. Sequencing used immunoSEQ multiplex PCR; TCRdb keeps in-frame clones, though not all of them. The table shows roughly 14,000 clones, with 85% to 90% occurring only once. Time point specified: pre-treatment baseline. Blood was drawn before treatment and at week 3 after checkpoint blockade. This sample comprised blood, obtained from a patient treated with checkpoint blockade. This clonotype was obtained from a human donor with melanoma.

CDR3 loop: CAWSVPTVRDTQYF. The CDR3 DNA follows: TGTGCCTGGAGTGTCCCCACCGTAAGGGATACGCAGTATTTT. The chain is built from TRBV30 and TRBJ2-3; D is unresolved. V lost 0 bases to trimming and J lost 6 bases, with 13 bases between them. The CDR3 totals 14 residues. Looked up from germline, CDR1 is GTSNPN and CDR2 is SVGIG (reference sequence).